Below, 32 T cell receptor beta chains from the same sample are listed, as sequenced in a study of regulatory and conventional T cells in RAG deficiency (dated by TCRdb to about 2017). Receptors were amplified or captured by the immunoSEQ multiplex PCR assay. TCRdb re-hosts the immuneACCESS table, in-frame sequences only. Its copies lack some clones; in the studies checked, an unresolved V gene accounts for under half of them, and the cause for the rest is not known. Within this sample are tens of thousands of clones, with about nine tenths of them counted one time only. The ten largest clones capture 0.51% of the sample. Before genomic DNA extraction, conventional CD4+ T cells were purified from blood as CD25-low CD127-high cells. This sample also belongs to another study, concerning regulatory T cells. Reported in the second study: The multiplex PCR used 52 forward TRBV primers and 13 reverse TRBJ primers, with assay-based and computational corrections for amplification bias.

The sequenced sample was CD4+ effector T cells sorted from blood. These receptors all stem from a human donor in good health.

This clone was recorded only once. The chain couples TRBV20-1 to TRBJ2-7; no definite D call. Trimming removed 1 base from V and 6 bases from J, with 7 bases in between. Germline V CDR1 and CDR2: DFQATT, SNEGSKA (reference sequence). This CDR3 contains 11 residues. Here the CDR3 DNA reads TGCAGTGCTAGAGTAGGATCCGAGCAGTACTTC. Translating it yields CSARVGSEQYF.

The J gene is TRBJ2-5, the V gene TRBV18; D might be TRBD1 (5 bases). V was shortened by 2 bases and J by 5 bases, with 9 bases between the two germline ends. Germline V gives CDR1 KGHSH, CDR2 LQKENI. The CDR3 totals 13 residues. The CDR3 nucleotides read TGTGCCAGCTCACCAGGGGCGAGGGAGACCCAGTACTTC. The encoded protein is CASSPGARETQYF.

The chain is built from TRBV5-8 and TRBJ1-5; no firm D call. This CDR3 has 12 amino acids. Germline V gene sequence: CDR1 SGHTS, CDR2 YDEGEE. V shed 2 bases and J shed 9 bases, with 9 bases lying between them. CDR3 sequence reads: CASSFPEAPQHF. CDR3 DNA: TGTGCCAGCAGCTTTCCCGAGGCGCCCCAGCATTTT.

J is TRBJ1-5 and V is TRBV2; D is unclear. CDR1 SNHLY and CDR2 FYNNEI come from the germline V gene. There are 14 residues in the CDR3. Trimming cost V 7 bases and J 3 bases, with 13 bases left between them. DNA of the CDR3: TGTGCCAGCATGGAACGGACTCACAATCAGCCCCAGCATTTT. It is translated as CASMERTHNQPQHF.

This rearrangement joins TRBV7-8 to TRBJ1-1; 7 bases match TRBD1. CDR1 SGHVS and CDR2 FQNEAQ come from the germline V gene. CDR3 length: 11 residues. Unmatched junction bases numbered 4, after V lost 7 bases and J lost 8 bases. CDR3 sequence (DNA): TGTGCCAGCAACGCGGGACAGGAAGCTTTCTTT. Encoded protein: CASNAGQEAFF.

The chain is built from TRBV9 and TRBJ2-4; tentatively, D is TRBD1 (5 bases). Per the germline V gene, CDR1 is SGDLS and CDR2 is YYNGEE. CDR3 length equals 16 residues. V was clipped by 0 bases and J by 0 bases, with 10 bases between them. CDR3 protein: CASSVEGAAAKNIQYF. The CDR3 nucleotides are TGTGCCAGCAGCGTAGAAGGGGCGGCAGCCAAAAACATTCAGTACTTC.

The chain joins TRBV13 to TRBJ2-7, with D maybe TRBD1 (6 bases). The CDR3 has 13 residues. CDR1 and CDR2 (germline): PRHDT, FYEKMQ (reference sequence). Trimming left V 5 bases short and J 6 bases short, with 14 bases between. The CDR3: CASSPRGTAEQYF. CDR3 DNA sequence: TGTGCCAGCAGCCCTAGGGGGACCGCCGAGCAGTACTTC.

With respect to this clone: The identical CDR3 is also encoded by other nucleotide sequences in the sample. The genes are TRBV6-5 and TRBJ1-1, with 7 bases aligning to TRBD1. The V gene's germline CDR1 is MNHEY and CDR2 SVGAGI. The CDR3 has 14 amino acids. V shed 4 bases, J shed 0 bases, and the junction held 2 bases outside the gene matches. The CDR3 nucleotides are TGTGCCAGCAGTTCCAGGGGGGTGAACACTGAAGCTTTCTTT. It codes for CASSSRGVNTEAFF.

V is TRBV11-3 and J is TRBJ2-7; possibly TRBD1 or TRBD2 for D (6 bases each). This CDR3 comprises 15 residues. The germline V gene encodes CDR1 SGHNT and CDR2 YENEEA. V was pared by 2 bases and J by 1 base, with 12 bases between. The CDR3 sequence: CASSLLGGTSYEQYF. The CDR3 DNA reads TGTGCCAGCAGCTTACTAGGGGGGACTTCCTACGAGCAGTACTTC.

The chain couples TRBV15 to TRBJ1-2, with 8 bases aligning to TRBD1. This CDR3 contains 16 residues. CDR1 LNHNV and CDR2 YYDKDF come from the germline V gene (reference sequence). J was trimmed by 5 bases and V by 0 bases; bases with no gene match: 8. The CDR3 is CATSRDPRTGRYGYTF. In DNA, the CDR3 is TGTGCCACCAGCAGAGATCCCAGGACAGGGCGGTATGGCTACACCTTC. The entire variable domain, with the rest obtained from reference TRBV15 and TRBJ1-2, is as follows: DAMVIQNPRYQVTQFGKPVTLSCSQTLNHNVMYWYQQKSSQAPKLLFHYYDKDFNNEADTPDNFQSRRPNTSFCFLDIRSPGLGDTAMYLCATSRDPRTGRYGYTFGSGTRLTVV.

In its sample, this clone was seen once. J is TRBJ1-2 and V is TRBV5-4; 7 bases are a match to TRBD1. Germline V gives CDR1 SGHNT, CDR2 YYREEE (reference sequence). The CDR3 loop spans 13 amino acids. J lost 2 bases, V lost 3 bases, and 1 base had no gene match. The CDR3 sequence is CASSWTGNYGYTF. CDR3 bases: TGTGCCAGCAGCTGGACAGGAAACTATGGCTACACCTTC. The full variable domain, with the rest looked up from reference TRBV5-4 and TRBJ1-2, is ETGVTQSPTHLIKTRGQQVTLRCSSQSGHNTVSWYQQALGQGPQFIFQYYREEENGRGNFPPRFSGLQFPNYSSELNVNALELDDSALYLCASSWTGNYGYTFGSGTRLTVV.

The rearrangement links TRBV7-2 to TRBJ1-3; 7 nucleotides agree with TRBD1. The V and J ends lost 7 bases and 4 bases, in that order; junction bases with no gene match: 7. Germline loops: CDR1 SGHTA, CDR2 FQGNSA. This CDR3 spans 14 amino acids. CDR3: CASTRPGGGNTIYF. In DNA, the CDR3 is TGTGCCAGCACCCGCCCAGGGGGGGGAAACACCATATATTTT.

The chain links TRBV19 to TRBJ2-7, with TRBD1 identical over 11 bases. This CDR3 has 15 amino acids. V was pared by 5 bases and J by 5 bases, with 8 bases of the junction left unmatched. Looked up from germline, CDR1 is LNHDA and CDR2 is SQIVND (reference sequence). Written as DNA, the CDR3 is TGTGCCAGTAGTGCCCGGACAGGGGGCGCAGACGAGCAGTACTTC. This sequence encodes CASSARTGGADEQYF.

This clone is a singleton in its sample. The J gene is TRBJ2-7, the V gene TRBV9; D is uncertain. Trimming shortened V by 4 bases and J by 2 bases, and 4 bases separated the two germline ends. Germline CDR1 is SGDLS and CDR2 is YYNGEE. The CDR3 loop spans 11 amino acids. For the CDR3, the DNA is TGTGCCAGCAGCCAGACCTACGAGCAGTACTTC. Translating gives CASSQTYEQYF.

The chain uses TRBV6-1 and TRBJ2-7; 7 positions match TRBD1. The CDR3 sequence is 14 residues long. Germline V gives CDR1 MNHNS, CDR2 SASEGT. V shed 6 bases and J 3 bases; nucleotides not matched to a gene: 8. The CDR3, as DNA: TGTGCCAGCAGCTCTACCGGGACAGTCTACGAGCAGTACTTC. Protein product: CASSSTGTVYEQYF.

The genes are TRBV30 and TRBJ1-6; a possible D gene is TRBD1 (5 bases). The V gene's germline CDR1 is GTSNPN and CDR2 SVGIG (reference sequence). The CDR3 consists of 13 residues. V was shortened by 5 bases and J by 8 bases, with 13 bases between the two germline ends. The CDR3 DNA is TGTGCCTGGGGGTGGGGGATTTATTCACCCCTCCACTTT. It codes for CAWGWGIYSPLHF.

V and J are TRBV7-2 and TRBJ1-5; D remains unclear. Germline loops: CDR1 SGHTA, CDR2 FQGNSA. The ends were cut back, 2 bases at V and 0 bases at J, with 14 bases in the middle. This CDR3 contains 17 residues. The CDR3 reads CASSLRSGPYSNQPQHF. As DNA, the CDR3 is TGTGCCAGCAGCTTACGTTCCGGCCCTTATAGCAATCAGCCCCAGCATTTT.

This CDR3 is CASRGTVNGYTF. The CDR3 DNA sequence: TGTGCCAGCAGGGGGACAGTCAATGGCTACACCTTC. The chain combines TRBV28 with TRBJ1-2, with 7 bases lining up with TRBD1. The junction had 4 bases not matched to a gene; V was cut back by 6 bases and J by 6 bases. This CDR3 has 12 amino acids. In germline, CDR1 is MDHEN, CDR2 SYDVKM.

The gene calls are TRBV5-1 and TRBJ2-1; 8 bases fit TRBD1. The CDR3 totals 16 residues. Germline CDR1 SGHRS, CDR2 YFSETQ. J was trimmed by 5 bases and V by 5 bases; bases with no gene match: 12. CDR3 loop: CASSRLDRGSHNEQFF. The CDR3 bases are TGCGCCAGCAGTCGCCTAGACAGGGGTTCCCACAATGAGCAGTTCTTC.

The gene calls are TRBV13 and TRBJ1-3; D remains ambiguous. In germline, CDR1 is PRHDT, CDR2 FYEKMQ (reference sequence). The CDR3 loop spans 16 amino acids. Trimming took 5 bases from V and 0 from J, leaving 14 bases between them. CDR3 coding DNA: TGTGCCAGCAGCAGGCCGGGCGGAAGCTCTGGAAACACCATATATTTT. This translates into CASSRPGGSSGNTIYF.

This rearrangement joins TRBV6-1 to TRBJ1-4; D gene ambiguous. The length of the CDR3 is 13 residues. The germline V gene encodes CDR1 MNHNS and CDR2 SASEGT. Trimming took 6 bases from V and 7 from J, leaving 12 bases between them. CDR3 region: CASRTGGGEKLFF. The CDR3, as DNA: TGTGCCAGCAGGACCGGCGGCGGTGAAAAACTGTTTTTT.

This clone was detected a few times. The chain combines TRBV7-9 with TRBJ1-2, with D perhaps TRBD1 (6 bases). Germline CDR1 and CDR2: SEHNR and FQNEAQ (reference sequence). This CDR3 is built from 14 residues. V lost 4 bases and J lost 8, with 17 bases in between. CDR3 nucleotides: TGTGCCAGCAGCTCCGAATCCAGGGGCCGCGGCTACACCTTC. It codes for CASSSESRGRGYTF.

This clone was observed a single time. The CDR3 spells CATFDRNTEAFF. CDR3 sequence (DNA): TGTGCCACCTTCGACAGGAACACTGAAGCTTTCTTT. This chain links TRBV6-6 with TRBJ1-1; tentative D call: TRBD1 (5 bases). In germline, CDR1 is MNHNY, CDR2 SVGAGI (reference sequence). Trimming pared 10 bases from V and 1 base from J, leaving 10 bases between. The CDR3 is made up of 12 amino acids.

V usage is TRBV5-6 and J usage is TRBJ1-1, with D unclear. CDR1 and CDR2 (germline): SGHDT, YYEEEE. This CDR3 is 14 amino acids long. The V end was cut by 1 base, the J end by 0 bases, with 7 bases between. CDR3 sequence (DNA): TGTGCCAGCAGCTTGAACAGATTGAACACTGAAGCTTTCTTT. Translated, it gives CASSLNRLNTEAFF.

The chain combines TRBV6-5 with TRBJ1-3; tentatively, D is TRBD1 (5 bases). With 4 bases removed from V and 0 bases from J, the gap between germline ends came to 13 bases. Germline V lookup: CDR1 MNHEY, CDR2 SVGAGI. The CDR3 consists of 16 residues. The CDR3 spells CASSSVTASSGNTIYF. As DNA, the CDR3 is TGTGCCAGCAGTTCTGTGACAGCGTCCTCTGGAAACACCATATATTTT.

The chain couples TRBV2 to TRBJ2-2, with TRBD1 matching over 7 bases. CDR1 SNHLY and CDR2 FYNNEI come from the germline V gene. The J segment lost 2 bases and the V segment lost 4 bases, leaving 4 bases of the junction unmatched. CDR3 length: 15 amino acids. The CDR3: CASSGDRANTGELFF. For the CDR3, the DNA is TGTGCCAGCAGTGGAGACAGGGCTAACACCGGGGAGCTGTTTTTT.

The count of this clone is one. This chain links TRBV7-8 with TRBJ2-1; the match to TRBD2 covers 8 bases. V lost 5 bases, J lost 10 bases, and 4 bases stayed unmatched. Germline values: CDR1 SGHVS, CDR2 FQNEAQ. The CDR3 runs 12 residues. CDR3 DNA: TGTGCCAGCAGCGCGGGGGGCCGGGAGCAGTTCTTC. This gives the protein CASSAGGREQFF.

CDR3 protein: CASSEVNTEAFF. The CDR3 DNA reads TGTGCCAGCAGCGAAGTAAACACTGAAGCTTTCTTT. The chain joins TRBV7-9 to TRBJ1-1; D unresolved. Trimming removed 5 bases from V and 2 bases from J, with 6 bases in between. The CDR3 runs to 12 residues. Germline V lookup: CDR1 SEHNR, CDR2 FQNEAQ (reference sequence).

V and J are TRBV6-6 and TRBJ2-7, with D perhaps TRBD1 or TRBD2 (5 bases each). V was trimmed by 5 bases and J by 3 bases, leaving 8 bases between them. This CDR3 comprises 12 residues. CDR1 and CDR2 (germline): MNHNY, SVGAGI (reference sequence). This chain's CDR3 is CASSGTGYEQYF. Here the CDR3 DNA reads TGTGCCAGCAGTGGGACCGGCTACGAGCAGTACTTC.

This chain connects TRBV6-1 to TRBJ2-5, with 8 bases lining up with TRBD1. Germline CDR1 and CDR2: MNHNS and SASEGT. The CDR3 is 16 amino acids. V lost 3 bases to trimming and J lost 7 bases; unmatched junction nucleotides: 13. DNA of the CDR3: TGTGCCAGCAGTGATAAGGTTGGGACAGGAACCTTGACCCAGTACTTC. It translates to CASSDKVGTGTLTQYF.

The chain links TRBV6-6 to TRBJ2-7; maybe TRBD2 (6 bases). Germline V gene lookup returns CDR1 MNHNY and CDR2 SVGAGI (reference sequence). This CDR3 spans 13 amino acids. Trimming stripped 10 bases from V and 2 bases from J, with 15 bases between. CDR3 bases: TGTGCCACCAAACTTAGCGGAACCTACGAGCAGTACTTC. Protein sequence: CATKLSGTYEQYF.

The chain combines TRBV7-2 with TRBJ2-2, with TRBD2 matching 7 bases. The junction had 8 bases not matched to a gene; V was cut back by 0 bases and J by 4 bases. Per germline, CDR1 SGHTA and CDR2 FQGNSA. There are 17 residues in the CDR3. CDR3 amino acids: CASSLASGMLTTGELFF. CDR3 in DNA: TGTGCCAGCAGCTTAGCGAGCGGGATGCTTACCACCGGGGAGCTGTTTTTT.